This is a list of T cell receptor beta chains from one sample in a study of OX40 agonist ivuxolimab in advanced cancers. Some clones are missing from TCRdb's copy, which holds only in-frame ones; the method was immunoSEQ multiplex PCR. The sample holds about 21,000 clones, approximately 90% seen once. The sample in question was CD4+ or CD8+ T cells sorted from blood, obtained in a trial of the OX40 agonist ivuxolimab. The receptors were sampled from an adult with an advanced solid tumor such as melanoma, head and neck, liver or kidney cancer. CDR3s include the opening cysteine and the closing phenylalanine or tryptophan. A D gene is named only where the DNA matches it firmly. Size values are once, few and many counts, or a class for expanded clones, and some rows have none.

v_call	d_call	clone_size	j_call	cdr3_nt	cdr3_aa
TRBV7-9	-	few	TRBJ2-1	TGTGCCAGCAGCTTTATCCGGGGGGCTAGCAATGAGCAGTTCTTC	CASSFIRGASNEQFF
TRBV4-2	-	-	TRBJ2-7	TGTGCCAGCAGCCAAGCGACAGGCCTATACGAGCAGTACTTC	CASSQATGLYEQYF
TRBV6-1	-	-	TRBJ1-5	TGTGCCAGCAGTGAAGCAGAGGAGGGCAATCAGCCCCAGCATTTT	CASSEAEEGNQPQHF
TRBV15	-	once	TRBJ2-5	TGTGCCACCAGCAGAGATTCAAGCCACCAAGAGACCCAGTACTTC	CATSRDSSHQETQYF
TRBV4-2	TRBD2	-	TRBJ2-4	TGTGCCAGCAGCCAAGATCTCCTAGCGGGGAGAGGGAACATTCAGTACTTC	CASSQDLLAGRGNIQYF
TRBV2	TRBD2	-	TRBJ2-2	TGTGCCAGCAGGGGGACTAGCCGAAAGGGGGAGCTGTTTTTT	CASRGTSRKGELFF
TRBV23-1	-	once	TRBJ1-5	TGCGCCAGCAGTCCCCGGGGGGAAGGCAATCAGCCCCAGCATTTT	CASSPRGEGNQPQHF
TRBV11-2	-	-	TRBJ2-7	TGTGCCAGCAGCTTAGGGCCCCGGGGAAGCTCCTACGAGCAGTACTTC	CASSLGPRGSSYEQYF
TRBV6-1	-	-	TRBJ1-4	TGTGCCAGCAGTGAATGGCGATGGGGAGCTGGGGGAAATGAAAAACTGTTTTTT	CASSEWRWGAGGNEKLFF
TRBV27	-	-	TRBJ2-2	TGTGCCAGCAGTTTAGGGGGGCCGGGGGAGCTGTTTTTT	CASSLGGPGELFF
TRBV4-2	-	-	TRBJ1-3	TGTGCCAGCAGCCGGAAAACAGGGAGGCCCTCTGGAAACACCATATATTTT	CASSRKTGRPSGNTIYF
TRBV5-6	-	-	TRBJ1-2	TGTGCCAGCAGCTTGGCCGTAGGGGCGGACGGCTACACCTTC	CASSLAVGADGYTF
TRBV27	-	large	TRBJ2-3	TGTGCCAGCAGTTTGAGGCTAGCTAGGCCAGATACGCAGTATTTT	CASSLRLARPDTQYF
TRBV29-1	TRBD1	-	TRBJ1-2	TGCAGCGTTACAGGGGGGGATGGCTACACCTTC	CSVTGGDGYTF
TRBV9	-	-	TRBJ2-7	TGTGCCTCCGGGGGCGGCTACGAGCAGTACTTC	CASGGGYEQYF
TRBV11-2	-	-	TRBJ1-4	TGTGCCAGCAGCTTTTCCATCCTACATGAAAAACTGTTTTTT	CASSFSILHEKLFF
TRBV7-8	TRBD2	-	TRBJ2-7	TGTGCCAGCAGCTGGGGGGGGGAAGCCTACGAGCAGTACTTC	CASSWGGEAYEQYF
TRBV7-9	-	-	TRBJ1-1	TGTGCCAGCAGCTTACCCCGTCGCGGAGGCACTGAAGCTTTCTTT	CASSLPRRGGTEAFF
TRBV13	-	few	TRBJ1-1	TGTGCCAGCAGCCCCAGAAACACTGAAGCTTTCTTT	CASSPRNTEAFF
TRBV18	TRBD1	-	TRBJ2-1	TGTGCCAGCTCGGCGGGACAGGGGGCCTCCTACAATGAGCAGTTCTTC	CASSAGQGASYNEQFF
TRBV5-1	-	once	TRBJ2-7	TGCGCCAGCAGACAAAACCAAGAAAATCGGGGGAGACCTTACGAGCAGTACTTC	CASRQNQENRGRPYEQYF
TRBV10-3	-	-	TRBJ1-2	TGTGCCATCGGGGCAGAACTTTATGGCTACACCTTC	CAIGAELYGYTF
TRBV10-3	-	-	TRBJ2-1	TGTGCCATCAGTGCCTTGGGCAATGAGCAGTTCTTC	CAISALGNEQFF
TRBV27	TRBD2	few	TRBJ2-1	TGTGCCAGCAGCCGGACTAGCGGGGATGAGCAGTTCTTC	CASSRTSGDEQFF
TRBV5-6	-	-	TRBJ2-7	TGTGCCAGCAGCAGTGGACTACACGAGCAGTACTTC	CASSSGLHEQYF
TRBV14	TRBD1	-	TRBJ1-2	TGTGCCAGCAGCCCAACAGGGGGGTATGGCTACACCTTC	CASSPTGGYGYTF
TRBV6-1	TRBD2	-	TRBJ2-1	TGTGCCAGCAGTGAATGGGGACTAGGGGGGAACAATGAGCAGTTCTTC	CASSEWGLGGNNEQFF
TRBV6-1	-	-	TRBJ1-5	TGTGCCAGCAGTGAAGCGAACAGAGCCCTAGTGCCCCAGCATTTT	CASSEANRALVPQHF
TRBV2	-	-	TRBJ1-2	TGTGCCAGCACGGTCCATCAAGCGGGAGGCTACACCTTC	CASTVHQAGGYTF
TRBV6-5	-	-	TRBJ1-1	TGTGCCAGCAGTTACAGGAACAGGAACACTGAAGCTTTCTTT	CASSYRNRNTEAFF
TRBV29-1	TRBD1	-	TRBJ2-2	TGCAGCGCCGGGGTGGGACAGGGGGCTGTCGGGGAGCTGTTTTTT	CSAGVGQGAVGELFF
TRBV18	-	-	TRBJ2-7	TGTGCCAGCTCACCGCCCCAGGGGACCTACGAGCAGTACTTC	CASSPPQGTYEQYF
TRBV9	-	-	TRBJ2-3	TGTGCCAGCAGCGTGAAAGCCGTGGGTACGCAGTATTTT	CASSVKAVGTQYF